Each of the 7 T cell receptor beta chains below was sequenced from the same sample in a study of shared clonotypes between healthy human individuals. Libraries were prepared by immunoSEQ multiplex PCR; TCRdb keeps only in-frame clonotypes and omits some of them. Of over 1.4 million clones in the sample, over 95% were seen once. Sequences were obtained from naive CD4+ T cells sorted from blood. Subset noted: CD45RA+ positively selected. Source of these receptors: a young man in good health.

The rearrangement links TRBV28 to TRBJ2-3, with no clear D. Trimming removed 5 bases from V and 6 bases from J, with 15 bases in between. The CDR3 length is 14 residues. CDR1 and CDR2 (germline): MDHEN, SYDVKM. The DNA of the CDR3 is TGTGCCAGCAGTCCACCGGCCAATTTGGATACGCAGTATTTT. It is translated as CASSPPANLDTQYF.

V usage is TRBV5-4 and J usage is TRBJ2-1; possible D gene TRBD2, 5 bases. This CDR3 has 15 amino acids. V was trimmed by 4 bases and J by 5 bases, leaving 16 bases between them. The V gene's germline CDR1 is SGHNT and CDR2 YYREEE (reference sequence). The CDR3 here is CASSPRRTGDNEQFF. As DNA, the CDR3 is TGTGCCAGCAGCCCCCGGCGGACTGGCGACAATGAGCAGTTCTTC.

The chain is built from TRBV27 and TRBJ1-2, with 9 bases fitting TRBD1. V gave up 4 bases and J gave up 0 bases; unmatched junction bases: 3. The CDR3 has 15 amino acids. CDR1 is MNHEY and CDR2 is SMNVEV in the germline V gene (reference sequence). The CDR3 here is CASSSTGGPNYGYTF. CDR3 nucleotide sequence: TGTGCCAGCAGTTCGACAGGGGGACCTAACTATGGCTACACCTTC.

The chain employs TRBV18 and TRBJ2-5; perhaps TRBD1 as D (5 bases). The germline gives CDR1 KGHSH, CDR2 LQKENI. V was clipped by 0 bases and J by 0 bases, with 14 bases between them. The CDR3 consists of 17 residues. DNA of the CDR3: TGTGCCAGCTCACCACCGGGCAGGGTAGGGTACCAAGAGACCCAGTACTTC. This gives the protein CASSPPGRVGYQETQYF. The full variable domain, rest sourced from reference TRBV18 and TRBJ2-5, is NAGVMQNPRHLVRRRGQEARLRCSPMKGHSHVYWYRQLPEEGLKFMVYLQKENIIDESGMPKERFSAEFPKEGPSILRIQQVVRGDSAAYFCASSPPGRVGYQETQYFGPGTRLLVL.

This clone was detected only a few times. Within the sample, other DNA sequences also encode this same CDR3. The chain uses TRBV5-1 and TRBJ2-5; D unclear. The CDR3 is 14 residues long. The germline V gene has CDR1 SGHRS and CDR2 YFSETQ. Trimming pared 4 bases from V and 2 bases from J, leaving 12 bases between. The CDR3 sequence is CASSLGGVQETQYF. The CDR3 DNA reads as TGCGCCAGCAGCCTTGGTGGCGTACAAGAGACCCAGTACTTC.

The J gene is TRBJ2-3, the V gene TRBV5-1; TRBD2 aligns across 10 bases. This CDR3 comprises 17 residues. Germline loops: CDR1 SGHRS, CDR2 YFSETQ. V shed 7 bases, J shed 1 base, and the junction held 12 bases outside the gene matches. Here the CDR3 DNA reads TGCGCCAGCCGGGGGGCTACCGGGACTAGCGGCACAGATACGCAGTATTTT. This sequence encodes CASRGATGTSGTDTQYF. Based on the CDR3 plus reference TRBV5-1 and TRBJ2-3, the full variable domain is KAGVTQTPRYLIKTRGQQVTLSCSPISGHRSVSWYQQTPGQGLQFLFEYFSETQRNKGNFPGRFSGRQFSNSRSEMNVSTLELGDSALYLCASRGATGTSGTDTQYFGPGTRLTVL.

V and J are TRBV5-4 and TRBJ1-2; no clear D. CDR1 and CDR2 from the germline V gene are SGHNT and YYREEE (reference sequence). V gave up 0 bases and J gave up 2 bases, with 5 bases separating them. The CDR3 extends over 13 amino acids. CDR3 nucleotides: TGTGCCAGCAGCTTGGATATGAACTATGGCTACACCTTC. This sequence encodes CASSLDMNYGYTF.